A selection of T cell receptor beta chains follows, all from one sample in a study of T cell responses to AZD1222 COVID-19 vaccine. Here immunoSEQ multiplex PCR was the method, and the copy in TCRdb shows in-frame clones only, minus some. In the table there are approximately 170,000 clones, about nine tenths of which are singletons. This material consisted of peripheral blood, taken on day 0 of AZD1222 vaccination. These receptors were obtained from an adult in good health. The CDR3 runs from the conserved cysteine through the conserved F or W. A D gene is named only where the DNA matches it firmly. A row's size may be missing; if present it is once, few, many or a size class.

- | TRBJ2-7 | - | TRBV5-5 | CASSLFLLSYEQYF | TGTGCCAGCAGCTTGTTTTTACTTTCCTACGAGCAGTACTTC
TRBD1 | TRBJ2-3 | - | TRBV7-8 | CASSIRDRVPDTQYF | TGTGCCAGCAGCATCCGGGACAGGGTCCCAGATACGCAGTATTTT
TRBD2 | TRBJ2-5 | once | TRBV20-1 | CSASKAGGHKTQYF | TGCAGTGCTAGTAAAGCGGGGGGGCATAAGACCCAGTACTTC
- | TRBJ2-3 | - | TRBV6-5 | CASGAGRDTQYF | TGTGCCAGCGGGGCCGGCAGAGATACGCAGTATTTT
TRBD1 | TRBJ1-5 | - | TRBV12-3/TRBV12-4 | CATRDSSNQPQHF | TGTGCCACCCGGGACAGTAGCAATCAGCCCCAGCATTTT
- | TRBJ1-2 | few | TRBV5-1 | CASSPVPANYGYTF | TGCGCCAGCAGCCCCGTCCCTGCTAACTATGGCTACACCTTC
TRBD2 | TRBJ2-7 | - | TRBV27 | CASRSSGRASEQYF | TGTGCCAGCAGGTCTAGCGGGAGGGCCTCAGAGCAGTACTTC
- | TRBJ1-2 | - | TRBV5-1 | CASSLSAGQLLGYTF | TGCGCCAGCAGCTTGTCAGCCGGACAGCTTCTTGGCTACACCTTC
- | TRBJ2-3 | - | TRBV7-3 | CASSSLWGNTQYF | TGTGCCAGCAGCTCCCTATGGGGAAATACGCAGTATTTT
TRBD1 | TRBJ2-7 | - | TRBV7-9 | CASSPRTGDYEQYF | TGTGCCAGCAGCCCAAGGACAGGGGACTACGAGCAGTACTTC
TRBD1 | TRBJ1-5 | - | TRBV7-2 | CASSLAGTGPQGTQHF | TGTGCCAGCAGCTTAGCGGGGACAGGTCCTCAAGGTACCCAGCATTTT
- | TRBJ2-3 | - | TRBV5-1 | CASSIQLELVDTQYF | TGCGCCAGCAGCATTCAACTAGAGCTAGTAGATACGCAGTATTTT
- | TRBJ1-5 | once | TRBV5-1 | CASSLDSENQPQHF | TGCGCCAGCAGCTTGGATTCAGAAAATCAGCCCCAGCATTTT
- | TRBJ2-5 | - | TRBV19 | CASSKRGVGPGETQYF | TGTGCCAGTAGTAAACGGGGAGTGGGGCCGGGGGAGACCCAGTACTTC
TRBD1 | TRBJ1-5 | - | TRBV6-5 | CASSPDRGLNQPQHF | TGTGCCAGCAGTCCGGACAGGGGGCTTAATCAGCCCCAGCATTTT
TRBD1 | TRBJ2-3 | - | TRBV29-1 | CSVDLTGMSSARTDTQYF | TGCAGCGTTGACCTGACAGGGATGAGTTCCGCGCGCACAGATACGCAGTATTTT
- | TRBJ1-5 | - | TRBV7-4 | CASSLVWGAAFRHQPQHF | TGTGCCAGCAGCTTAGTATGGGGAGCGGCGTTTAGGCATCAGCCCCAGCATTTT
- | TRBJ2-3 | - | TRBV6-1 | CASSEAPSTDTQYF | TGTGCCAGCAGTGAAGCCCCTAGCACAGATACGCAGTATTTT
TRBD2 | TRBJ2-1 | - | TRBV5-4 | CASSLGLAGSYNEQFF | TGTGCCAGCAGCTTGGGACTAGCGGGGAGCTACAATGAGCAGTTCTTC
- | TRBJ1-3 | - | TRBV4-1 | CASSQNAKGNTIYF | TGCGCCAGCAGCCAGAACGCAAAGGGAAACACCATATATTTT
TRBD1 | TRBJ1-6 | - | TRBV7-8 | CASSLRIIQDRGFTNSPLHF | TGTGCCAGCAGCTTAAGGATCATACAGGACAGGGGTTTTACAAATTCACCCCTCCACTTT
TRBD2 | TRBJ2-7 | once | TRBV5-1 | CASSLAVLSYEQYF | TGCGCCAGCAGCCTAGCGGTCCTCTCCTACGAGCAGTACTTC
TRBD2 | TRBJ2-7 | once | TRBV2 | CASTERGLSYEQYF | TGTGCCAGCACGGAGCGGGGCCTCTCCTACGAGCAGTACTTC
TRBD1 | TRBJ1-5 | - | TRBV6-2/TRBV6-3 | CASSKTGGNQPQHF | TGTGCCAGCAGTAAGACAGGGGGCAATCAGCCCCAGCATTTT
- | TRBJ2-7 | few | TRBV27 | CASSFQATYEQYF | TGTGCCAGCAGTTTCCAGGCCACCTACGAGCAGTACTTC
- | TRBJ2-5 | - | TRBV2 | CASSVREGETQYF | TGTGCCAGCAGTGTGCGGGAAGGAGAGACCCAGTACTTC
- | TRBJ1-5 | - | TRBV19 | CASSMEYQPQHF | TGTGCCAGTAGTATGGAATATCAGCCCCAGCATTTT
- | TRBJ1-1 | - | TRBV27 | CASSLWPSPRHTEAFF | TGTGCCAGCAGTTTATGGCCTTCCCCCAGGCACACTGAAGCTTTCTTT